This TCR beta chain was profiled in a study of CD8 T cells in ankylosing spondylitis. Findings and caveats of the study: Seemingly distinctive of ankylosing spondylitis blood was a TCR beta motif formed by eight highly homologous variants. Reportedly, disease-linked clones are significantly enriched in ankylosing spondylitis patients' matched synovial fluid.

This CDR3 is 14 amino acids long. Trimming cost V 3 bases and J 6 bases; bases outside gene matches: 5. CDR1 and CDR2 (germline): SGHKS, YYEKEE (reference sequence). It was by quantitative 5'-RACE with molecular barcodes that TCR beta libraries were made. TCRdb re-derived calls from the 5' RACE reads in MiXCR, one entry per CDR3 protein. This table holds a few hundred thousand distinct CDR3 sequences, under 8.5% found once. Comment on this clonotype: Its antigen is not known.

The TCR comes from a male donor with ankylosing spondylitis. J is TRBJ2-1 and V is TRBV5-5, with 8 nucleotides matching TRBD2. Material for sequencing was blood, either unsorted or a sorted T cell fraction (not recorded which). The CDR3 is CASSSGLAPNEQFF. DNA of the CDR3: TGTGCCAGCAGCTCCGGACTAGCTCCCAATGAGCAGTTCTTC.